These 27 T cell receptor beta chains share one sample of origin, sequenced in a study of CD8 T cells in ankylosing spondylitis. TCRdb redid the calling of the 5' RACE reads with MiXCR, one entry per CDR3 protein. The data show more than 250,000 distinct CDR3 sequences, with approximately 10% seen just once and roughly 9.1% held by the top ten. Material: blood, either unsorted or a sorted T cell fraction (not recorded which). These receptors were taken from a female donor with ankylosing spondylitis or in good health (not recorded which).

This clonotype was counted many times. The genes are TRBV6-6 and TRBJ2-3; D remains unclear. The germline V and J ends were trimmed by 6 bases and 2 bases, with 3 bases remaining between them. The CDR3 is 11 residues long. Germline CDR1 and CDR2: MNHNY and SVGAGI (reference sequence). CDR3 residues: CASRYTDTQYF. CDR3 DNA: TGTGCCAGCAGGTACACAGATACGCAGTATTTT.

This clonotype was seen repeatedly, ten times or more. V and J are TRBV20-1 and TRBJ2-7, with 10 bases fitting TRBD2. The germline V gene encodes CDR1 DFQATT and CDR2 SNEGSKA (reference sequence). Trimming at V came to 2 bases and at J to 1 base, leaving 5 bases not matched to a gene. The length of the CDR3 is 15 residues. The CDR3 loop reads CSARKLAGPSYEQYF. CDR3 bases: TGCAGTGCTAGAAAACTAGCGGGGCCATCCTACGAGCAGTACTTC.

This clonotype was seen more than once but under ten times. The chain uses TRBV19 and TRBJ2-2, with unresolved D. The germline V gene encodes CDR1 LNHDA and CDR2 SQIVND (reference sequence). The V end was cut by 3 bases, the J end by 4 bases, with 9 bases between. This CDR3 spans 14 amino acids. The DNA of the CDR3 is TGTGCCAGTAGTATTGGAATGGGCACCGGGGAGCTGTTTTTT. Residues: CASSIGMGTGELFF.

This clonotype has ten or more counts. The rearrangement uses TRBV7-8 and TRBJ2-7; no firm D call. The germline V and J ends were trimmed by 1 base and 5 bases, with 3 bases remaining between them. The CDR3 loop spans 11 amino acids. Germline V gene sequence: CDR1 SGHVS, CDR2 FQNEAQ. In DNA, the CDR3 is TGTGCCAGCAGCTTAGTCAACGAGCAGTACTTC. Encoded protein: CASSLVNEQYF. Combining the CDR3 with reference TRBV7-8 and TRBJ2-7 gives the whole variable domain GAGVSQSPRYKVAKRGQDVALRCDPISGHVSLFWYQQALGQGPEFLTYFQNEAQLDKSGLPSDRFFAERPEGSVSTLKIQRTQQEDSAVYLCASSLVNEQYFGPGTRLTVT.

This clonotype showed up many times. As DNA, the CDR3 is TGTGCCAGCAGCTTTCAGGTTAATAAGAACACTGAAGCTTTCTTT. Protein sequence: CASSFQVNKNTEAFF. The chain employs TRBV5-6 and TRBJ1-1; no firm D call. This CDR3 is 15 amino acids long. In germline, CDR1 is SGHDT, CDR2 YYEEEE. The V end was cut by 2 bases, the J end by 1 base, with 12 bases between.

This clonotype was seen a handful of times. This CDR3 reads CSVADGPSSYEQYF. CDR3 DNA sequence: TGCAGTGTCGCGGACGGTCCAAGCTCCTACGAGCAGTACTTC. This chain uses TRBV20-1 with TRBJ2-7; D is unresolved. V lost 7 bases, J lost 0 bases, and 16 bases lay in between. Germline V gene lookup returns CDR1 DFQATT and CDR2 SNEGSKA (reference sequence). The length of the CDR3 is 14 residues.

This clonotype was detected ten times or more. This sequence joins TRBV5-1 and TRBJ1-2; D uncertain. Germline values: CDR1 SGHRS, CDR2 YFSETQ. The CDR3 totals 15 residues. With 0 bases removed from V and 7 bases from J, the gap between germline ends came to 16 bases. The CDR3 region is CASSLGHSAPGGYTF. CDR3 sequence (DNA): TGCGCCAGCAGCTTGGGCCATAGTGCGCCCGGTGGCTACACCTTC.

A remark on this clonotype: Just one base apart from a much larger clone, this may be a read error. The chain has TRBV27 and TRBJ1-1; TRBD1 matches at 10 bases. The CDR3 spans 18 residues. Germline lookup yields CDR1 MNHEY and CDR2 SMNVEV (reference sequence). The CDR3 protein is CASGLLRGGTGVNTEAFF. The CDR3 DNA reads TGTGCCAGCGGTTTATTGCGGGGGGGGACAGGGGTGAACACTGAAGCTTTCTTT.

The V call is TRBV7-2, the J call TRBJ2-7; D is uncertain. CDR3 length equals 17 residues. The germline CDR1 and CDR2 sequences are SGHTA and FQGNSA. Deletions cut 3 bases from V and 3 bases from J, with 21 bases between. CDR3: CASSFVHSNSEFYEQYF. CDR3 in DNA: TGTGCCAGCAGCTTCGTCCACAGCAATAGTGAATTCTACGAGCAGTACTTC.

This clonotype has only a few counts. V usage is TRBV5-1 and J usage is TRBJ2-1; 13 bases align to TRBD2. The V and J ends lost 3 bases and 9 bases, in that order; junction bases with no gene match: 6. This CDR3 has 15 amino acids. CDR1 is SGHRS, CDR2 YFSETQ, per germline. The CDR3 sequence: CASSSGLAGAFEQFF. CDR3 coding DNA: TGCGCCAGCAGCTCCGGACTAGCGGGGGCCTTTGAGCAGTTCTTC.

This clonotype showed up just a few times. The chain links TRBV20-1 to TRBJ1-2; the D is unclear. Germline V gives CDR1 DFQATT, CDR2 SNEGSKA (reference sequence). The CDR3 has 11 amino acids. V lost 5 bases, J lost 6 bases, and 10 bases lay in between. In DNA form, the CDR3 reads TGCAGTGCTTTTGGCGGAGATGGCTACACCTTC. Amino acid sequence: CSAFGGDGYTF.

This clonotype showed up many times. J is TRBJ2-7 and V is TRBV4-2, with 15 bases aligning to TRBD2. V was clipped by 4 bases and J by 5 bases; unmatched bases: 3. The CDR3 contains 15 residues. Germline CDR1 reads LGHNA; CDR2 reads YNFKEQ. The CDR3 loop is CASSLGLAGGHEQYF. In DNA form, the CDR3 reads TGTGCCAGCAGCCTCGGACTAGCGGGAGGGCACGAGCAGTACTTC.

A single count supports this clonotype. This may stem from a read error, because a much larger clone lies one nucleotide away. The chain recombines TRBV10-3 with TRBJ2-1, with D uncertain. CDR3 length: 11 residues. Germline V lookup: CDR1 ENHRY, CDR2 SYGVKD. The CDR3 reads CAICETNEQFF. CDR3 nucleotide sequence: TGTGCCATCTGTGAAACCAATGAGCAGTTCTTC.

This clonotype was seen once. The V and J genes are TRBV5-1 and TRBJ2-7; D uncertain. This CDR3 spans 14 amino acids. V gave up 1 base and J gave up 2 bases, with 10 bases separating them. Germline CDR1 is SGHRS and CDR2 is YFSETQ. CDR3 in amino acids: CASSLNGGTYEQYF. In nucleotides, the CDR3 is TGCGCCAGCAGCTTGAATGGCGGTACCTACGAGCAGTACTTC.

In its sample, this clonotype was seen many times. V usage is TRBV12-3 or TRBV12-4 and J usage is TRBJ2-1, with 8 bases matching TRBD2. This CDR3 has 16 amino acids. V gave up 4 bases and J gave up 8 bases; unmatched junction bases: 13. CDR3 amino acids: CASSSGGAGAGDEQFF. CDR3 coding DNA: TGTGCCAGCAGTTCCGGGGGAGCGGGGGCCGGGGATGAGCAGTTCTTC.

This clonotype appeared many times. This chain uses TRBV11-2 with TRBJ2-2, with D possibly called TRBD1 or TRBD2 (5 bases each). The V end was cut by 1 base, the J end by 4 bases, with 13 bases between. Per germline, CDR1 SGHAT and CDR2 FQNNGV. This CDR3 is built from 16 residues. The CDR3, as DNA: TGTGCCAGCAGCTTAGGAACTAGACAGAGCACCGGGGAGCTGTTTTTT. Its translation is CASSLGTRQSTGELFF.

This clonotype was detected many times. J is TRBJ1-1 and V is TRBV5-1, with D maybe TRBD1 (5 bases). The length of the CDR3 is 15 residues. Trimming removed 0 bases from V and 7 bases from J, with 16 bases in between. Germline V gene sequence: CDR1 SGHRS, CDR2 YFSETQ. The CDR3 DNA sequence: TGCGCCAGCAGCTTGGAAGGGACTTTACCTCATGAAGCTTTCTTT. It translates to CASSLEGTLPHEAFF.

This clonotype was seen only a few times. This chain connects TRBV10-2 to TRBJ2-7; 9 bases map to TRBD2. CDR1 is WSHSY and CDR2 is SAAADI in the germline V gene. The V gene end was trimmed by 5 bases and the J gene end by 3 bases; junction bases not matched to a gene: 8. The CDR3 consists of 15 residues. CDR3 nucleotides: TGCGCCAGCAGTAACACCGGGACTAGCAGCTACGAGCAGTACTTC. It is translated as CASSNTGTSSYEQYF.

This clonotype was detected ten times or more. This chain joins TRBV4-2 and TRBJ1-1; TRBD1 might be the D (5 bases). This CDR3 has 19 amino acids. Germline CDR1 LGHNA, CDR2 YNFKEQ. Trimming removed 4 bases at V and 0 bases at J, with 24 bases between. CDR3 sequence reads: CASSPLGARGRTMNTEAFF. Written as DNA, the CDR3 is TGTGCCAGCAGCCCCCTCGGGGCGAGGGGTCGTACTATGAACACTGAAGCTTTCTTT.

The table lists this clonotype with a few counts. V gene TRBV2 combines with J gene TRBJ1-5, with 7 positions matching TRBD1. The CDR3 is made up of 17 amino acids. Germline V gives CDR1 SNHLY, CDR2 FYNNEI. J lost 0 bases, V lost 6 bases, and 11 bases had no gene match. In DNA, the CDR3 is TGTGCCAGCAGCGAGACTGGGACAGATTATAGCAATCAGCCCCAGCATTTT. Protein: CASSETGTDYSNQPQHF.

This clonotype showed up many times. This chain uses TRBV20-1 with TRBJ1-3; 8 bases align to TRBD1. CDR1 is DFQATT and CDR2 is SNEGSKA in the germline V gene (reference sequence). The CDR3 covers 14 residues. The ends lost 6 bases at V and 0 bases at J; junction bases unmatched: 4. In DNA form, the CDR3 reads TGCAGTGCGCCGGACAGGGTCTCTGGAAACACCATATATTTT. The encoded protein is CSAPDRVSGNTIYF.

The chain links TRBV20-1 to TRBJ2-2; D is uncertain. CDR3 length: 11 amino acids. Germline assignment: CDR1 DFQATT and CDR2 SNEGSKA (reference sequence). Trimming cost V 3 bases and J 6 bases, with 5 bases left between them. CDR3 in DNA: TGCAGTGCTAGGTTTGCCGGGGAGCTGTTTTTT. This sequence encodes CSARFAGELFF.

This clonotype has ten or more counts. This chain connects TRBV7-2 to TRBJ1-6, with no clear D. CDR1 and CDR2 from the germline V gene are SGHTA and FQGNSA. V lost 2 bases to trimming and J lost 7 bases, with 12 bases between them. There are 15 residues in the CDR3. CDR3 sequence (DNA): TGTGCCAGCAGCTTAACCCGGCCTCCAAATTCACCCCTCCACTTT. Protein product: CASSLTRPPNSPLHF.

This clonotype showed up many times. CDR3 bases: TGTGCCAGCAGCTCACAACGGGACAGGGTAGGGAACACAGATACGCAGTATTTT. This encodes CASSSQRDRVGNTDTQYF. The chain carries TRBV5-6 and TRBJ2-3; 9 bases fit TRBD1. This CDR3 is built from 18 residues. V shed 3 bases and J 2 bases; nucleotides not matched to a gene: 13. Germline-derived CDR1 and CDR2 are SGHDT and YYEEEE.

This clonotype was detected ten times or more. This chain joins TRBV4-2 and TRBJ2-1, with D possibly being TRBD1 (5 bases). V was trimmed by 2 bases and J by 0 bases, leaving 14 bases between them. The CDR3 is made up of 17 amino acids. Germline loops: CDR1 LGHNA, CDR2 YNFKEQ. This chain's CDR3 is CASSQRGAESSYNEQFF. DNA for the CDR3: TGTGCCAGCAGCCAACGTGGGGCCGAGAGCTCCTACAATGAGCAGTTCTTC.

In this sample, this clonotype turned up a few times. This chain joins TRBV27 and TRBJ1-5; maybe TRBD1 (5 bases). V was trimmed by 5 bases and J by 7 bases, leaving 15 bases between them. The CDR3 has 14 amino acids. Germline V CDR1 and CDR2: MNHEY, SMNVEV (reference sequence). In DNA, the CDR3 is TGTGCCAGCAGTCCACGGGTAGGGGACCAGCCCCAGCATTTT. Protein product: CASSPRVGDQPQHF.

This clonotype was detected ten times or more. V is TRBV12-3 or TRBV12-4 and J is TRBJ2-1, with 7 bases fitting TRBD2. This CDR3 is 11 amino acids long. J gave up 11 bases and V 3 bases, and 1 base lay outside the gene matches. CDR3 DNA sequence: TGTGCCAGCAGTTTGGGAGGGAAGCAGTTCTTC. It yields the protein CASSLGGKQFF.